This is a list of T cell receptor beta chains from one sample in a study of beta chain features in type 1 diabetes. The protocol was immunoSEQ multiplex PCR, while the TCRdb copy is restricted to in-frame clones and leaves out a portion. The sample carries around 180,000 clones, approximately 7.8% recorded once. Sequencing input: central memory CD4+ T cells from blood. The source of these receptors is a woman between 40 and 50 years old with type 1 diabetes. The CDR3 runs from the conserved cysteine through the conserved F or W. Fields, in order: V gene, J gene, D gene, clone size, CDR3 DNA, CDR3 protein. A D gene is named only where the DNA matches it firmly. Size is stated for part of the rows, as once, few or many counts, or as a class when the clone is expanded.

v_gene: TRBV4-3; j_gene: TRBJ1-1; d_gene: NA; abundance: NA; CDR3nt: TGCGCCAGCAGCCAAGACTCCTCCGGGACAAGAGCTTCGAACACTGAAGCTTTCTTT; CDR3aa: CASSQDSSGTRASNTEAFF
v_gene: TRBV7-2; j_gene: TRBJ2-7; d_gene: TRBD1; abundance: many; CDR3nt: TGTGCCAGCAGCTTGACAGGGAGCCCTCTCGAGCAGTACTTC; CDR3aa: CASSLTGSPLEQYF
v_gene: TRBV28; j_gene: TRBJ1-4; d_gene: TRBD1; abundance: NA; CDR3nt: TGTGCCAGCAGCCAGAAGACAGGGGGCAGGGAAAAACTGTTTTTT; CDR3aa: CASSQKTGGREKLFF
v_gene: TRBV28; j_gene: TRBJ2-1; d_gene: NA; abundance: NA; CDR3nt: TGTGCCAGCAGCCTCTACAATGAGCAGTTCTTC; CDR3aa: CASSLYNEQFF
v_gene: TRBV9; j_gene: TRBJ2-3; d_gene: TRBD2; abundance: NA; CDR3nt: TGTGCCAGCAGCGTTACGGGGGGGATAGATACGCAGTATTTT; CDR3aa: CASSVTGGIDTQYF
v_gene: TRBV5-1; j_gene: TRBJ2-3; d_gene: NA; abundance: NA; CDR3nt: TGCGCCAGCAGCTTGGAAGTAGGAGCCACAGATACGCAGTATTTT; CDR3aa: CASSLEVGATDTQYF
v_gene: TRBV11-2; j_gene: TRBJ1-2; d_gene: TRBD1; abundance: few; CDR3nt: TGTGCCAGCAGCCGACAGGGGGATGGCTACACCTTC; CDR3aa: CASSRQGDGYTF
v_gene: TRBV19; j_gene: TRBJ2-4; d_gene: NA; abundance: few; CDR3nt: TGTGCCAGTAGTAACAGGCAACTAGCCAAAAACATTCAGTACTTC; CDR3aa: CASSNRQLAKNIQYF
v_gene: TRBV4-2; j_gene: TRBJ1-2; d_gene: TRBD1; abundance: NA; CDR3nt: TGTGCCAGCAGCCAAGCTGAGACAGGGGGTCATGGCTACACCTTC; CDR3aa: CASSQAETGGHGYTF
v_gene: TRBV4-2; j_gene: TRBJ2-3; d_gene: TRBD2; abundance: few; CDR3nt: TGTGCCAGCAGCCAAGCGGGAACTAGCGGGAAATTTACAGATACGCAGTATTTT; CDR3aa: CASSQAGTSGKFTDTQYF
v_gene: TRBV29-1; j_gene: TRBJ2-5; d_gene: TRBD2; abundance: many; CDR3nt: TGCAGCGTTGGGGGGCGACTAGCGATGGGAGAGACCCAGTACTTC; CDR3aa: CSVGGRLAMGETQYF
v_gene: TRBV11-1; j_gene: TRBJ2-1; d_gene: NA; abundance: NA; CDR3nt: TGTGCCAGCAGCCAGTTCGGACCGGGGAGCTCCTACAATGAGCAGTTCTTC; CDR3aa: CASSQFGPGSSYNEQFF
v_gene: TRBV5-6; j_gene: TRBJ2-5; d_gene: NA; abundance: NA; CDR3nt: TGTGCCAGCAGCTTGTCTGCGTCACCGGGTAGGGAGACCCAGTACTTC; CDR3aa: CASSLSASPGRETQYF
v_gene: TRBV6-6; j_gene: TRBJ2-5; d_gene: NA; abundance: few; CDR3nt: TGTGCCAGCAGTGGGCTTTCCGTAGAAGAGACCCAGTACTTC; CDR3aa: CASSGLSVEETQYF
v_gene: TRBV27; j_gene: TRBJ1-2; d_gene: TRBD1; abundance: few; CDR3nt: TGTGCCAGCACCCGGGACAGTGACGGCTCTGGCTACACCTTC; CDR3aa: CASTRDSDGSGYTF
v_gene: TRBV4-2; j_gene: TRBJ1-6; d_gene: NA; abundance: few; CDR3nt: TGTGCCAGCAGCCAAGATAGGCAGGGGAATTCACCCCTCCACTTT; CDR3aa: CASSQDRQGNSPLHF
v_gene: TRBV9; j_gene: TRBJ1-2; d_gene: TRBD1; abundance: few; CDR3nt: TGTGCCAGCAGCGTGACAGGGGGCGTAGGCTACACCTTC; CDR3aa: CASSVTGGVGYTF
v_gene: TRBV28; j_gene: TRBJ1-1; d_gene: TRBD1; abundance: few; CDR3nt: TGTGCCAGCGGGGGGGACAGGGAAAAAGCTTTCTTT; CDR3aa: CASGGDREKAFF
v_gene: TRBV4-3; j_gene: TRBJ2-7; d_gene: TRBD2; abundance: few; CDR3nt: TGCGCCAGCAGCCAAGATGCCACAGGGCTAGCGGGAGGTTCCTACGAGCAGTACTTC; CDR3aa: CASSQDATGLAGGSYEQYF
v_gene: TRBV11-2; j_gene: TRBJ1-1; d_gene: NA; abundance: many; CDR3nt: TGTGCCAGCAGCCTACTGACAGTGAACACTGAAGCTTTCTTT; CDR3aa: CASSLLTVNTEAFF
v_gene: TRBV7-6; j_gene: TRBJ2-5; d_gene: TRBD2; abundance: NA; CDR3nt: TGTGCCAGCAGCTTCCGCGGGGGGGAGACCCAGTACTTC; CDR3aa: CASSFRGGETQYF
v_gene: TRBV5-1; j_gene: TRBJ2-1; d_gene: NA; abundance: NA; CDR3nt: TGCGCCAGCGGGATCCAGGGTAGATCCTACAATGAGCAGTTCTTC; CDR3aa: CASGIQGRSYNEQFF
v_gene: TRBV7-3; j_gene: TRBJ1-3; d_gene: TRBD1; abundance: NA; CDR3nt: TGTGCCAGCAGCTCGGACAGGGGGGGAAACACCATATATTTT; CDR3aa: CASSSDRGGNTIYF
v_gene: TRBV5-6; j_gene: TRBJ1-1; d_gene: NA; abundance: few; CDR3nt: TGTGCCAGCAGCTTGCGTAGGAACACTGAAGCTTTCTTT; CDR3aa: CASSLRRNTEAFF
v_gene: TRBV5-1; j_gene: TRBJ2-2; d_gene: NA; abundance: few; CDR3nt: TGCGCCAGCACCCTCCGGACATCGAACACCGGGGAGCTGTTTTTT; CDR3aa: CASTLRTSNTGELFF
v_gene: TRBV6-5; j_gene: TRBJ1-1; d_gene: NA; abundance: few; CDR3nt: TGTGCCAGCAGCTCGAACACTGAAGCTTTCTTT; CDR3aa: CASSSNTEAFF
v_gene: TRBV4-3; j_gene: TRBJ1-6; d_gene: NA; abundance: NA; CDR3nt: TGCGCCAGCAGCGGAGCGGGGACCGCCGGTTCACCCCTCCACTTT; CDR3aa: CASSGAGTAGSPLHF
v_gene: TRBV23-1; j_gene: TRBJ1-1; d_gene: NA; abundance: NA; CDR3nt: TGCGCCAGCAGTCAATCTAAGAGGGGACAAGAGAACACTGAAGCTTTCTTT; CDR3aa: CASSQSKRGQENTEAFF
v_gene: TRBV5-1; j_gene: TRBJ2-7; d_gene: TRBD1; abundance: few; CDR3nt: TGCGCCAGCAGCCCTGGGACAGCAGACTCCTACGAGCAGTACTTC; CDR3aa: CASSPGTADSYEQYF
v_gene: TRBV2; j_gene: TRBJ1-3; d_gene: NA; abundance: few; CDR3nt: TGTGCCAGCACAGGGCAGGCTGGAAACACCATATATTTT; CDR3aa: CASTGQAGNTIYF
v_gene: TRBV29-1; j_gene: TRBJ2-1; d_gene: TRBD2; abundance: many; CDR3nt: TGCAGCGGGGCAGATTTGGCGGGAGATTACAATGAGCAGTTCTTC; CDR3aa: CSGADLAGDYNEQFF
v_gene: TRBV2; j_gene: TRBJ2-7; d_gene: NA; abundance: many; CDR3nt: TGTGCCAGCGCAGAGATAGAGGACTACGAGCAGTACTTC; CDR3aa: CASAEIEDYEQYF
v_gene: TRBV9; j_gene: TRBJ2-1; d_gene: NA; abundance: many; CDR3nt: TGTGCCAGCAGCCCGGATGGCGGCTCCTACAATGAGCAGTTCTTC; CDR3aa: CASSPDGGSYNEQFF
v_gene: TRBV7-9; j_gene: TRBJ2-5; d_gene: TRBD1; abundance: many; CDR3nt: TGTGCCAGCGGCAACAGGGGTGAGACCCAGTACTTC; CDR3aa: CASGNRGETQYF
v_gene: TRBV6-5; j_gene: TRBJ1-2; d_gene: NA; abundance: NA; CDR3nt: TGTGCCAGCAGCAAGAACAGGGACTATGGCTACACCTTC; CDR3aa: CASSKNRDYGYTF
v_gene: TRBV4-2; j_gene: TRBJ2-2; d_gene: TRBD1; abundance: NA; CDR3nt: TGTGCCAGCAGCCAAGAACAGGGGAAGAACACCGGGGAGCTGTTTTTT; CDR3aa: CASSQEQGKNTGELFF
v_gene: TRBV5-1; j_gene: TRBJ1-2; d_gene: TRBD1; abundance: few; CDR3nt: TGTGCCAGCAGCCAACCGGACAGGGCAATGCTATCCACCTTC; CDR3aa: CASSQPDRAMLSTF
v_gene: TRBV5-1; j_gene: TRBJ2-7; d_gene: TRBD1; abundance: NA; CDR3nt: TGCGCCAGCAGCTCGACAGGGGCCTCCTACGAGCAGTACTTC; CDR3aa: CASSSTGASYEQYF
v_gene: TRBV2; j_gene: TRBJ2-1; d_gene: NA; abundance: NA; CDR3nt: TGTGCCAGCAGCAGACAGAGCAATGAGCAGTTCTTC; CDR3aa: CASSRQSNEQFF
v_gene: TRBV4-2; j_gene: TRBJ1-2; d_gene: NA; abundance: few; CDR3nt: TGTGCCAGCAGCCAAAATGAGGGAGGCAGGGATGGCTACACCTTC; CDR3aa: CASSQNEGGRDGYTF
v_gene: TRBV7-2; j_gene: TRBJ1-2; d_gene: NA; abundance: many; CDR3nt: TGTGCCAGCAGCTTAGCGGGGCGGCAGGGTCGATTGGGCTACACCTTC; CDR3aa: CASSLAGRQGRLGYTF
v_gene: TRBV4-2; j_gene: TRBJ2-4; d_gene: TRBD1; abundance: few; CDR3nt: TGTGCCAGCAGCCAAGATACAGGGGGCTCCGATCTAGCCAAAAACATTCAGTACTTC; CDR3aa: CASSQDTGGSDLAKNIQYF
v_gene: TRBV29-1; j_gene: TRBJ2-3; d_gene: TRBD1; abundance: many; CDR3nt: TGCAGCGTTGAAACAGGGGGAACAGATACGCAGTATTTT; CDR3aa: CSVETGGTDTQYF
v_gene: TRBV6-1; j_gene: TRBJ1-5; d_gene: TRBD1; abundance: NA; CDR3nt: TGTGCCAGCAGTGTAAGGACAGGGAGGAATCAGCCCCAGCATTTT; CDR3aa: CASSVRTGRNQPQHF
v_gene: TRBV6-5; j_gene: TRBJ2-5; d_gene: NA; abundance: few; CDR3nt: TGTGCCAGCAGTTCGACGGTGGGCAGGGCCCAGTACTTC; CDR3aa: CASSSTVGRAQYF
v_gene: TRBV11-1; j_gene: TRBJ2-3; d_gene: TRBD2; abundance: few; CDR3nt: TGTGCCAGCAGCTCCTGGGATAGCGGGGGGAGCACAGATACGCAGTATTTT; CDR3aa: CASSSWDSGGSTDTQYF
v_gene: TRBV6-6; j_gene: TRBJ2-3; d_gene: TRBD2; abundance: few; CDR3nt: TGTGCCAGCGCGTCAGGACTAGTGACAGATACGCAGTATTTT; CDR3aa: CASASGLVTDTQYF
v_gene: TRBV7-9; j_gene: TRBJ1-1; d_gene: TRBD1; abundance: many; CDR3nt: TGTGCCAGCAGTACAGGGGTGACTGAAGCTTTCTTT; CDR3aa: CASSTGVTEAFF
v_gene: TRBV2; j_gene: TRBJ2-2; d_gene: TRBD2; abundance: NA; CDR3nt: TGTGCCAGCGACCCAGCGGGGGCCACCGGGGAGCTGTTTTTT; CDR3aa: CASDPAGATGELFF
v_gene: TRBV4-1; j_gene: TRBJ2-1; d_gene: NA; abundance: NA; CDR3nt: TGCGCCAGCAGCCAGGCAGGGTCGGATGAGCAGTTCTTC; CDR3aa: CASSQAGSDEQFF
v_gene: TRBV5-1; j_gene: TRBJ2-1; d_gene: TRBD1; abundance: NA; CDR3nt: TGCGCCAGCAGCTTGGCCGTGGGCAGGGGGCAGAATGAGCAGTTCTTC; CDR3aa: CASSLAVGRGQNEQFF
v_gene: TRBV6-1; j_gene: TRBJ1-5; d_gene: TRBD1; abundance: few; CDR3nt: TGTGCCAGCAGTCCCGGGACAGGGGCACAAGAGCCCCAGCATTTT; CDR3aa: CASSPGTGAQEPQHF
v_gene: TRBV2; j_gene: TRBJ2-7; d_gene: TRBD1; abundance: few; CDR3nt: TGTGCCAGCGCTATTCTTGCAGGGGGTCCGGGGGAGCAGTACTTC; CDR3aa: CASAILAGGPGEQYF
v_gene: TRBV14; j_gene: TRBJ2-1; d_gene: NA; abundance: NA; CDR3nt: TGTGCCAGCAGTGGTGACAGCTCCTACAATGAGCAGTTCTTC; CDR3aa: CASSGDSSYNEQFF